Listed here are 25 T cell receptor beta chains from one sample, sequenced in a study of cytomegalovirus exposure and HLA in healthy donors. With 60 Vbeta and 13 Jbeta primers, the PCR was carried out. Here immunoSEQ multiplex PCR was the method, and the copy in TCRdb shows in-frame clones only, minus some. The table shows more than 95,000 clones, with approximately 83% occurring only once. The sequencing sample was made of PBMCs. The receptors come from a woman aged 40 to 50 in good health and CMV-seropositive.

The chain recombines TRBV15 with TRBJ2-7; D is ambiguous. V was pared by 1 base and J by 6 bases, with 7 bases between. CDR3 size: 12 residues. In germline, CDR1 is LNHNV, CDR2 YYDKDF (reference sequence). This CDR3 reads CATSRAGFEQYF. DNA for the CDR3: TGTGCCACCAGCAGAGCGGGTTTCGAGCAGTACTTC. The whole variable domain, remainder taken from reference TRBV15 and TRBJ2-7, is DAMVIQNPRYQVTQFGKPVTLSCSQTLNHNVMYWYQQKSSQAPKLLFHYYDKDFNNEADTPDNFQSRRPNTSFCFLDIRSPGLGDTAMYLCATSRAGFEQYFGPGTRLTVT.

The CDR3 DNA reads as TGTGCCAGCAGCTTAGAAGGGGCCCCCTACGAGCAGTACTTC. Its translation: CASSLEGAPYEQYF. The V and J genes are TRBV7-6 and TRBJ2-7; the D gene is possibly TRBD1 (5 bases). Germline CDR1 SGHVS, CDR2 FNYEAQ. V lost 1 base and J 2 bases, leaving 9 bases between the germline ends. This CDR3 region has 14 residues.

The chain couples TRBV28 to TRBJ1-1; tentatively, D is TRBD1 (6 bases). V gave up 3 bases and J gave up 0 bases, with 14 bases separating them. The V gene's germline CDR1 is MDHEN and CDR2 SYDVKM. The length of the CDR3 is 16 residues. The CDR3: CASSLIAGELNTEAFF. CDR3 nucleotides: TGTGCCAGCAGTTTGATTGCAGGGGAATTGAACACTGAAGCTTTCTTT.

J is TRBJ2-7 and V is TRBV2; perhaps TRBD1 as D (5 bases). The CDR3 is 15 residues long. V shed 6 bases and J shed 0 bases, with 15 bases lying between them. Germline loops: CDR1 SNHLY, CDR2 FYNNEI. CDR3 loop: CASSDARGFSYEQYF. CDR3 DNA sequence: TGTGCCAGCAGCGACGCTAGGGGTTTCTCCTACGAGCAGTACTTC.

V is TRBV4-3 and J is TRBJ1-2, with 9 bases aligning to TRBD1. The V segment lost 2 bases and the J segment 2 bases; nucleotides outside the gene matches: 3. This CDR3 has 15 residues. Germline V lookup: CDR1 LGHNA, CDR2 YSLEER. In DNA, the CDR3 is TGCGCCAGCAGCCAATTGGGACAGGGAAACTATGGCTACACCTTC. Amino acid sequence: CASSQLGQGNYGYTF.

With respect to this clone: Other nucleotide sequences in the sample specify the same CDR3. The chain carries TRBV19 and TRBJ2-7; 11 bases line up with TRBD2. V was clipped by 3 bases and J by 8 bases; unmatched bases: 12. Germline CDR1 LNHDA, CDR2 SQIVND (reference sequence). This CDR3 region has 16 residues. CDR3 DNA: TGTGCCAGTAGTATTCCCGGGACTAGCGGAACTACGAAGCAGTACTTC. It translates to CASSIPGTSGTTKQYF.

The chain joins TRBV7-2 to TRBJ2-7, with 14 bases lining up with TRBD2. The V and J ends lost 5 bases and 3 bases, in that order; junction bases with no gene match: 3. The germline V gene has CDR1 SGHTA and CDR2 FQGNSA. The CDR3 has 15 amino acids. In nucleotides, the CDR3 is TGTGCCAGCAGCATGGGACTAGCGGGAGTCTACGAGCAGTACTTC. It specifies CASSMGLAGVYEQYF.

This clone appeared many times. The chain has TRBV12-2 and TRBJ1-2; whether TRBD1, the table's D call, matches the DNA was not checked. TRBV12-2 is recorded as a pseudogene. The CDR3 spans 16 residues. In DNA, the CDR3 is TGTGCAAGTCGCTTAGTTCAGGATGCCAGAAACTATGGCTACACCTTC. Encoded protein: CASRLVQDARNYGYTF.

The rearrangement links TRBV27 to TRBJ2-7, with 8 bases aligning to TRBD2. The CDR3 sequence is 14 residues long. With 0 bases clipped from V and 7 bases from J, the junction kept 5 bases outside the gene matches. The germline V gene encodes CDR1 MNHEY and CDR2 SMNVEV (reference sequence). CDR3 amino acids: CASSLSRGGREQYF. The CDR3 DNA follows: TGTGCCAGCAGTTTATCAAGAGGCGGGAGGGAGCAGTACTTC.

This clone appeared a single time. The J gene is TRBJ2-3, the V gene TRBV25-1; tentative D call: TRBD1 (6 bases). Deletions cut 11 bases from V and 6 bases from J, with 12 bases between. Looked up from germline, CDR1 is MGHDK and CDR2 is SYGVNS. The CDR3 has 11 amino acids. The CDR3 protein is CARRGSDTQYF. Here the CDR3 DNA reads TGTGCCCGTAGGGGGAGCGATACGCAGTATTTT.

The chain recombines TRBV2 with TRBJ2-1, with 7 bases lining up with TRBD2. The junction had 10 bases not matched to a gene; V was cut back by 4 bases and J by 7 bases. The germline gives CDR1 SNHLY, CDR2 FYNNEI. The CDR3 contains 15 residues. The DNA of the CDR3 is TGTGCCAGCAGTGGTGCGGGCGGGAGTCATAATGAGCAGTTCTTC. This codes for CASSGAGGSHNEQFF.

The V gene is TRBV19, the J gene TRBJ2-4; D gene uncertain. V was clipped by 1 base and J by 0 bases, with 10 bases between them. The germline V gene has CDR1 LNHDA and CDR2 SQIVND (reference sequence). CDR3 length equals 16 residues. The CDR3 nucleotides are TGTGCCAGTAGTATAGGTGGGCATTTAGCCAAAAACATTCAGTACTTC. Translating it yields CASSIGGHLAKNIQYF.

The V call is TRBV27, the J call TRBJ1-5; a weak D match, TRBD1 (5 bases). The CDR3 contains 14 residues. In germline, CDR1 is MNHEY, CDR2 SMNVEV (reference sequence). The V and J ends lost 2 bases and 3 bases respectively, with 8 bases between them. The CDR3 spells CASSLAGFNQPQHF. The CDR3 nucleotides are TGTGCCAGCAGTTTAGCAGGGTTCAATCAGCCCCAGCATTTT.

The rearrangement joins TRBV11-1 to TRBJ1-2; D gene uncertain. The germline CDR1 and CDR2 sequences are SGHAT and FQDESV (reference sequence). V lost 5 bases to trimming and J lost 4 bases, with 14 bases between them. The CDR3 is 14 amino acids. The CDR3 reads CASSPRAGGYGYTF. The CDR3 bases are TGTGCCAGCAGCCCGAGGGCAGGAGGCTATGGCTACACCTTC.

The V call is TRBV19, the J call TRBJ1-5; D not certain. In germline, CDR1 is LNHDA, CDR2 SQIVND (reference sequence). V dropped 4 bases and J dropped 6 bases, with 13 bases sitting between them. The CDR3 is made up of 14 amino acids. CDR3: CASSRVVRGQPQHF. The CDR3 DNA reads TGTGCCAGTAGTAGGGTAGTCCGGGGTCAGCCCCAGCATTTT. Supplemented by reference TRBV19 and TRBJ1-5, the full variable domain reads DGGITQSPKYLFRKEGQNVTLSCEQNLNHDAMYWYRQDPGQGLRLIYYSQIVNDFQKGDIAEGYSVSREKKESFPLTVTSAQKNPTAFYLCASSRVVRGQPQHFGDGTRLSIL.

The chain combines TRBV27 with TRBJ2-7; TRBD2 might be the D (5 bases). The CDR3 length is 13 residues. The germline V gene encodes CDR1 MNHEY and CDR2 SMNVEV (reference sequence). The ends were cut back, 3 bases at V and 3 bases at J, with 9 bases in the middle. The CDR3 region is CASSFTAVYEQYF. For the CDR3, the DNA is TGTGCCAGCAGTTTCACAGCGGTCTACGAGCAGTACTTC.

This chain joins TRBV5-5 and TRBJ2-1; the D gene is possibly TRBD2 (5 bases). Per the germline V gene, CDR1 is SGHKS and CDR2 is YYEKEE (reference sequence). The CDR3 sequence is 14 residues long. Trimming took 0 bases from V and 4 from J, leaving 8 bases between them. CDR3 in DNA: TGTGCCAGCAGCTTGGCAGCGGAATACAATGAGCAGTTCTTC. Translating it yields CASSLAAEYNEQFF.

The V gene is TRBV19, the J gene TRBJ2-1, with a tentative D call TRBD2 (6 bases). The CDR3 extends over 14 amino acids. Trimming removed 7 bases from V and 0 bases from J, with 10 bases in between. Germline lookup yields CDR1 LNHDA and CDR2 SQIVND (reference sequence). CDR3: CASTRDFSYNEQFF. DNA of the CDR3: TGTGCCAGTACTCGGGACTTCTCCTACAATGAGCAGTTCTTC.

This sequence joins TRBV5-4 and TRBJ1-1, with D unclear. CDR3 size: 11 residues. Deletions cut 2 bases from V and 6 bases from J, with 5 bases between. CDR1 is SGHNT, CDR2 YYREEE, per germline (reference sequence). The CDR3 here is CASSFGSEAFF. The CDR3 nucleotides read TGTGCCAGCAGCTTCGGGTCTGAAGCTTTCTTT.

CDR3 bases: TGTGCCAGCAGCTTGGGGACAAGGCAAGAGACCCAGTACTTC. This gives the protein CASSLGTRQETQYF. The rearrangement joins TRBV5-4 to TRBJ2-5, with a possible D match to TRBD1 (5 bases). The CDR3 has 14 amino acids. The germline V and J ends were trimmed by 0 bases and 2 bases, with 8 bases remaining between them. The germline V gene has CDR1 SGHNT and CDR2 YYREEE (reference sequence).

The rearrangement joins TRBV7-3 to TRBJ1-1; 7 positions agree with TRBD1. The CDR3 covers 17 residues. The V gene end was trimmed by 4 bases and the J gene end by 1 base; junction bases not matched to a gene: 12. Germline values: CDR1 SGHTA, CDR2 FQGTGA. The chain's CDR3 is CASSSITSGTANTEAFF. The CDR3 nucleotides read TGTGCCAGCAGCTCCATCACCTCCGGGACAGCGAACACTGAAGCTTTCTTT. Looking up the rest from reference TRBV7-3 and TRBJ1-1 gives the full variable domain: GAGVSQTPSNKVTEKGKYVELRCDPISGHTALYWYRQSLGQGPEFLIYFQGTGAADDSGLPNDRFFAVRPEGSVSTLKIQRTERGDSAVYLCASSSITSGTANTEAFFGQGTRLTVV.

The chain combines TRBV30 with TRBJ1-2; the D is unclear. CDR3 size: 11 residues. V was cut by 1 base and J by 8 bases, with 8 bases left in between. Germline V gene sequence: CDR1 GTSNPN, CDR2 SVGIG (reference sequence). The DNA for the CDR3 is TGTGCCTGGAGTGACAGTATAGGCTACACCTTC. Translation: CAWSDSIGYTF.

This rearrangement joins TRBV9 to TRBJ2-1; D might be TRBD2 (6 bases). Trimming removed 4 bases from V and 6 bases from J, with 14 bases in between. CDR1 is SGDLS and CDR2 is YYNGEE in the germline V gene. The CDR3 covers 14 residues. DNA of the CDR3: TGTGCCAGCAGCCCCCAGACTAGAGGCAATGAGCAGTTCTTC. It specifies CASSPQTRGNEQFF. Supplemented by reference TRBV9 and TRBJ2-1, the full variable domain reads DSGVTQTPKHLITATGQRVTLRCSPRSGDLSVYWYQQSLDQGLQFLIQYYNGEERAKGNILERFSAQQFPDLHSELNLSSLELGDSALYFCASSPQTRGNEQFFGPGTRLTVL.

V gene TRBV11-2 combines with J gene TRBJ2-5, with 9 bases fitting TRBD1. CDR1 and CDR2 (germline): SGHAT, FQNNGV. The J segment lost 7 bases and the V segment lost 0 bases, leaving 6 bases of the junction unmatched. The length of the CDR3 is 15 residues. The CDR3: CASSLDTGGRATQYF. The DNA for the CDR3 is TGTGCCAGCAGCTTAGACACAGGGGGCCGAGCGACCCAGTACTTC. The full variable domain, with the rest looked up from reference TRBV11-2 and TRBJ2-5, is EAGVAQSPRYKIIEKRQSVAFWCNPISGHATLYWYQQILGQGPKLLIQFQNNGVVDDSQLPKDRFSAERLKGVDSTLKIQPAKLEDSAVYLCASSLDTGGRATQYFGPGTRLLVL.

This sequence joins TRBV28 and TRBJ1-2, with 7 bases matching TRBD1. Trimming cost V 3 bases and J 2 bases; bases outside gene matches: 3. The CDR3 sequence is 14 residues long. Germline CDR1 MDHEN, CDR2 SYDVKM. The CDR3 DNA reads TGTGCCAGCAGTTTGGGACAGTTCAACTATGGCTACACCTTC. Encoded protein: CASSLGQFNYGYTF.